The 32 T cell receptor beta chains in this list originate from one sample, sequenced in a study of OX40 agonist ivuxolimab in advanced cancers. The library was produced with the immunoSEQ multiplex PCR assay. TCRdb mirrors the immuneACCESS table, restricted to in-frame sequences. Some clones are absent from its copies; in checked studies, under half trace to an unresolved V gene, and the reason for the others is unknown. The sample contains under 110,000 clones, about nine tenths of them found a single time. The biggest ten clones account for 0.4% to 0.6% of the sample. The source material was CD4+ or CD8+ T cells sorted from blood, sampled in a trial of the OX40 agonist ivuxolimab. These receptors all come from an adult with an advanced solid tumor such as melanoma, head and neck, liver or kidney cancer.

The chain joins TRBV30 to TRBJ1-2; D is possibly TRBD1 (5 bases). CDR1 is GTSNPN and CDR2 is SVGIG in the germline V gene (reference sequence). V lost 1 base, J lost 6 bases, and 9 bases lay in between. The CDR3 length is 12 residues. The DNA of the CDR3 is TGTGCCTGGAGTGGACTCAGGGATGGCTACACCTTC. This encodes CAWSGLRDGYTF.

J is TRBJ1-6 and V is TRBV28; D is possibly TRBD1 (5 bases). The germline CDR1 and CDR2 sequences are MDHEN and SYDVKM. Trimming cost V 1 base and J 8 bases, with 12 bases left between them. The CDR3 has 15 residues. CDR3 DNA: TGTGCCAGCAGTTTATTCCGGGGCATAGATTCACCCCTCCACTTT. As protein: CASSLFRGIDSPLHF.

In this sample, this clone turned up once. J is TRBJ1-2 and V is TRBV7-3; D is undetermined. The V gene's germline CDR1 is SGHTA and CDR2 FQGTGA. Trimming shortened V by 4 bases and J by 6 bases, and 12 bases separated the two germline ends. The CDR3 runs to 13 residues. Written as DNA, the CDR3 is TGTGCCAGCAGCTCCCGCCCCGGCGATGGCTACACCTTC. This translates into CASSSRPGDGYTF.

This clone was seen only once. This chain uses TRBV27 with TRBJ1-5; D possibly corresponds to TRBD1 (5 bases). CDR3 length: 15 residues. The V end lost 2 bases, the J end lost 7 bases, and 15 bases lay between the germline ends. Per germline, CDR1 MNHEY and CDR2 SMNVEV (reference sequence). The CDR3: CASSLGVGGDQPQHF. The DNA for the CDR3 is TGTGCCAGCAGTTTAGGCGTGGGGGGGGACCAGCCCCAGCATTTT.

The chain has TRBV11-3 and TRBJ2-7; 7 bases map to TRBD1. The V and J ends lost 7 bases and 3 bases, in that order; junction bases with no gene match: 15. Germline V lookup: CDR1 SGHNT, CDR2 YENEEA. The CDR3 contains 16 residues. CDR3 coding DNA: TGTGCCAGCAACCACAGCCCGGGACAGTCTCACTACGAGCAGTACTTC. Translated: CASNHSPGQSHYEQYF.

In its sample, this clone was seen once. V gene TRBV9 combines with J gene TRBJ2-3, with 7 bases matching TRBD1. Germline CDR1 is SGDLS and CDR2 is YYNGEE. This CDR3 has 14 amino acids. The J segment lost 0 bases and the V segment lost 4 bases, leaving 2 bases of the junction unmatched. CDR3 sequence (DNA): TGTGCCAGCAGCTCAGGGGGTAGCACAGATACGCAGTATTTT. As protein: CASSSGGSTDTQYF.

This chain joins TRBV7-9 and TRBJ2-5; 8 bases line up with TRBD1. The germline gives CDR1 SEHNR, CDR2 FQNEAQ (reference sequence). The CDR3 loop spans 12 amino acids. CDR3 sequence reads: CVLPGGEETQYF. The DNA of the CDR3 is TGTGTCCTTCCAGGGGGCGAGGAGACCCAGTACTTC.

The chain carries TRBV6-5 and TRBJ2-7; D uncertain. The CDR3 spans 13 residues. Trimming left V 1 base short and J 4 bases short, with 8 bases between. CDR1 is MNHEY and CDR2 is SVGAGI in the germline V gene. The CDR3 reads CASSYYPSYEQYF. The CDR3 DNA reads TGTGCCAGCAGTTACTACCCCTCGTACGAGCAGTACTTC.

The rearrangement links TRBV9 to TRBJ2-2; 8 nucleotides line up with TRBD1. Germline CDR1 reads SGDLS; CDR2 reads YYNGEE. The CDR3 totals 15 residues. J gave up 7 bases and V 3 bases, and 8 bases lay outside the gene matches. CDR3 in amino acids: CASSGLQGAGGELFF. CDR3 coding DNA: TGTGCCAGCAGCGGACTTCAGGGGGCGGGCGGGGAGCTGTTTTTT.

The chain recombines TRBV28 with TRBJ2-7; D unresolved. With 6 bases removed from V and 3 bases from J, the gap between germline ends came to 6 bases. This CDR3 has 11 amino acids. Germline CDR1 and CDR2: MDHEN and SYDVKM. CDR3 sequence (DNA): TGTGCCAGCAGGGCTGACTACGAGCAGTACTTC. Protein: CASRADYEQYF.

The rearrangement links TRBV6-6 to TRBJ2-7, with a tentative D call TRBD1 (6 bases). CDR1 and CDR2 from the germline V gene are MNHNY and SVGAGI (reference sequence). V gave up 5 bases and J gave up 4 bases, with 18 bases separating them. The CDR3 has 15 amino acids. The CDR3 is CASSAGTSPHYEQYF. CDR3 sequence (DNA): TGTGCCAGCAGTGCCGGGACATCCCCTCATTACGAGCAGTACTTC.

The J gene is TRBJ2-2, the V gene TRBV5-4, with 9 bases that match TRBD2. This CDR3 spans 15 amino acids. After removal of 4 bases from V and 2 bases from J, the junction contained 3 bases not matched to a gene. Germline V gives CDR1 SGHNT, CDR2 YYREEE (reference sequence). CDR3 protein: CASSRGGVNTGELFF. The CDR3 DNA reads as TGTGCCAGCAGCCGCGGGGGGGTAAACACCGGGGAGCTGTTTTTT.

The chain couples TRBV7-8 to TRBJ2-1; 7 bases are shared with TRBD1. The CDR3 contains 14 residues. Per the germline V gene, CDR1 is SGHVS and CDR2 is FQNEAQ. Losses at the gene ends were 5 bases for V and 8 bases for J; bases not matched to a gene: 9. CDR3 coding DNA: TGTGCCAGCAGCCTTCCGACAGGGTGGTATGAGCAGTTCTTC. Amino acids: CASSLPTGWYEQFF.

This clone has just a few counts. The CDR3 is CATSQTGDESGYEQYF. DNA of the CDR3: TGTGCCACCTCCCAGACAGGGGATGAAAGTGGGTACGAGCAGTACTTC. The chain links TRBV19 to TRBJ2-7; 8 bases align to TRBD1. This CDR3 is 16 amino acids long. Germline V CDR1 and CDR2: LNHDA, SQIVND (reference sequence). J was trimmed by 4 bases and V by 10 bases; bases with no gene match: 18. Using reference TRBV19 and TRBJ2-7 for the parts outside the CDR3, the full variable domain is DGGITQSPKYLFRKEGQNVTLSCEQNLNHDAMYWYRQDPGQGLRLIYYSQIVNDFQKGDIAEGYSVSREKKESFPLTVTSAQKNPTAFYLCATSQTGDESGYEQYFGPGTRLTVT.

This sequence joins TRBV18 and TRBJ2-7; perhaps TRBD1 as D (6 bases). The CDR3 sequence is 14 residues long. In germline, CDR1 is KGHSH, CDR2 LQKENI. V lost 4 bases and J 3 bases, leaving 13 bases between the germline ends. CDR3 nucleotide sequence: TGTGCCAGCTCACAGCTGGCAGGGGACTACGAGCAGTACTTC. It is translated as CASSQLAGDYEQYF.

This chain connects TRBV5-5 to TRBJ2-7; the D gene is possibly TRBD1 (6 bases). V shed 1 base and J shed 5 bases, with 13 bases lying between them. CDR3 size: 14 residues. CDR1 and CDR2 (germline): SGHKS, YYEKEE (reference sequence). CDR3 region: CASSLPEQGDEQYF. The CDR3 coding sequence is TGTGCCAGCAGCTTGCCAGAACAGGGCGACGAGCAGTACTTC.

This clone has a single count. The chain has TRBV5-6 and TRBJ1-6; TRBD1 is a possible D gene (5 bases). Germline CDR1 reads SGHDT; CDR2 reads YYEEEE. The CDR3 contains 15 residues. Trimming took off 0 bases at V and 9 bases at J, with 13 bases between the two ends. The CDR3 nucleotides are TGTGCCAGCAGCTTGGAGGTAGGGGTGGGTTCACCCCTCCACTTT. As protein: CASSLEVGVGSPLHF.

The rearrangement joins TRBV5-1 to TRBJ2-7; weak D call: TRBD2 (5 bases). V was cut by 4 bases and J by 6 bases, with 14 bases left in between. CDR1 is SGHRS, CDR2 YFSETQ, per germline. The CDR3 loop spans 13 amino acids. CDR3 in amino acids: CASSLEEVAEQYF. The CDR3 DNA is TGCGCCAGCAGCCTGGAGGAGGTCGCCGAGCAGTACTTC.

The gene calls are TRBV7-3 and TRBJ2-3; 8 bases match TRBD2. With V trimmed by 5 bases and J by 5 bases, 12 bases remained unmatched. Germline V lookup: CDR1 SGHTA, CDR2 FQGTGA. The CDR3 has 16 residues. The CDR3 DNA sequence: TGTGCCAGCAGCCCCCGGCCCAGCGGGGGTGTAGATACGCAGTATTTT. Translated, it gives CASSPRPSGGVDTQYF. The whole variable domain, filled in from reference TRBV7-3 and TRBJ2-3, reads GAGVSQTPSNKVTEKGKYVELRCDPISGHTALYWYRQSLGQGPEFLIYFQGTGAADDSGLPNDRFFAVRPEGSVSTLKIQRTERGDSAVYLCASSPRPSGGVDTQYFGPGTRLTVL.

The count of this clone is one. The CDR3 region is CASSRTGGKGTGELFF. CDR3 coding DNA: TGCGCCAGCAGCCGTACGGGGGGAAAGGGCACCGGGGAGCTGTTTTTT. The genes are TRBV4-3 and TRBJ2-2; 7 positions match TRBD2. The germline V gene has CDR1 LGHNA and CDR2 YSLEER. Trimming at V came to 4 bases and at J to 4 bases, leaving 9 bases not matched to a gene. This CDR3 is 16 amino acids long.

The chain has TRBV28 and TRBJ1-4, with a tentative D call TRBD1 (5 bases). The CDR3 loop spans 15 amino acids. With 6 bases removed from V and 0 bases from J, the gap between germline ends came to 11 bases. The germline V gene has CDR1 MDHEN and CDR2 SYDVKM. DNA for the CDR3: TGTGCCAGCAGCCGGGGGGGGGCAACTAATGAAAAACTGTTTTTT. Its protein product is CASSRGGATNEKLFF.

This clone appeared once. V is TRBV27 and J is TRBJ2-7; 8 bases agree with TRBD2. V was pared by 4 bases and J by 6 bases, with 8 bases of the junction left unmatched. The germline V gene has CDR1 MNHEY and CDR2 SMNVEV (reference sequence). CDR3 length equals 14 residues. This CDR3 reads CASSSAGTRSEQYF. CDR3 coding DNA: TGTGCCAGCAGTTCTGCTGGGACTAGGTCCGAGCAGTACTTC.

The chain links TRBV27 to TRBJ1-3; D uncertain. V shed 0 bases and J shed 2 bases, with 8 bases lying between them. The CDR3 spans 15 residues. Germline assignment: CDR1 MNHEY and CDR2 SMNVEV (reference sequence). The CDR3: CASSLSAGTGNTIYF. Here the CDR3 DNA reads TGTGCCAGCAGTTTATCAGCGGGGACTGGAAACACCATATATTTT.

The gene calls are TRBV7-9 and TRBJ1-5; a possible D gene is TRBD1 (6 bases). The length of the CDR3 is 15 residues. Germline V gives CDR1 SEHNR, CDR2 FQNEAQ (reference sequence). The V end was cut by 1 base, the J end by 3 bases, with 10 bases between. The CDR3 DNA is TGTGCCAGCAGCTTAGGAACAGGGTTCAATCAGCCCCAGCATTTT. The encoded protein is CASSLGTGFNQPQHF. The variable domain in full, completed from reference TRBV7-9 and TRBJ1-5, reads DTGVSQNPRHKITKRGQNVTFRCDPISEHNRLYWYRQTLGQGPEFLTYFQNEAQLEKSRLLSDRFSAERPKGSFSTLEIQRTEQGDSAMYLCASSLGTGFNQPQHFGDGTRLSIL.

Notes on this clone: Other DNA sequences within the sample encode an identical CDR3. The chain couples TRBV2 to TRBJ2-7; the match to TRBD2 covers 7 bases. The CDR3 consists of 13 residues. In germline, CDR1 is SNHLY, CDR2 FYNNEI. J was trimmed by 2 bases and V by 4 bases; bases with no gene match: 2. The CDR3 is CASSGEGTYEQYF. DNA of the CDR3: TGTGCCAGCAGTGGGGAGGGAACCTACGAGCAGTACTTC.

This clone was seen only once. The chain couples TRBV28 to TRBJ1-5; D remains ambiguous. This CDR3 region has 12 residues. V lost 2 bases, J lost 9 bases, and 8 bases lay in between. Germline V gene lookup returns CDR1 MDHEN and CDR2 SYDVKM. The CDR3 reads CASSLPARPQHF. The CDR3 coding sequence is TGTGCCAGCAGTTTACCCGCGAGGCCCCAGCATTTT.

V usage is TRBV6-6 and J usage is TRBJ1-2; D remains ambiguous. V was clipped by 6 bases and J by 2 bases, with 7 bases between them. This CDR3 spans 12 amino acids. Germline CDR1 is MNHNY and CDR2 is SVGAGI (reference sequence). The CDR3 nucleotides are TGTGCCAGCAGCCCGGTAAACTATGGCTACACCTTC. This gives the protein CASSPVNYGYTF.

The chain joins TRBV7-8 to TRBJ1-1; no clear D gene. V lost 5 bases and J lost 11, with 21 bases in between. The CDR3 runs to 14 residues. CDR1 and CDR2 from the germline V gene are SGHVS and FQNEAQ. CDR3 sequence reads: CASSEGGLKLRAFF. CDR3 sequence (DNA): TGTGCCAGCAGCGAAGGAGGGCTGAAGCTTCGTGCTTTCTTT.

The CDR3 region has the DNA TGTGCCAGCGGTAGGCCCGGTGGCTACACCTTC. Its translation: CASGRPGGYTF. The genes are TRBV27 and TRBJ1-2; D remains unclear. V lost 8 bases to trimming and J lost 7 bases, with 11 bases between them. This CDR3 region has 11 residues. CDR1 is MNHEY and CDR2 is SMNVEV in the germline V gene (reference sequence).

This chain joins TRBV28 and TRBJ2-7; 8 nucleotides align to TRBD1. The CDR3 spans 15 residues. Looked up from germline, CDR1 is MDHEN and CDR2 is SYDVKM. V dropped 6 bases and J dropped 6; count of bases not matched to a gene: 13. CDR3 residues: CASSPPSQGAREQYF. CDR3 bases: TGTGCCAGCAGCCCGCCGAGCCAGGGGGCCCGCGAGCAGTACTTC.

The rearrangement joins TRBV29-1 to TRBJ1-1; 12 bases match TRBD1. CDR1 and CDR2 from the germline V gene are SQVTM and ANQGSEA. CDR3 length: 15 residues. Trimming removed 5 bases from V and 6 bases from J; junction bases left unmatched: 10. CDR3: CSVSGTGGARAEAFF. The CDR3 bases are TGCAGCGTTTCCGGGACAGGGGGCGCGAGGGCTGAAGCTTTCTTT.

This clone appeared once. The chain combines TRBV11-3 with TRBJ2-1, with 9 bases matching TRBD2. This CDR3 has 15 amino acids. Looked up from germline, CDR1 is SGHNT and CDR2 is YENEEA. V shed 5 bases and J 4 bases; nucleotides not matched to a gene: 6. CDR3 sequence reads: CASSLSGGIYNEQFF. CDR3 DNA sequence: TGTGCCAGCAGCCTTAGCGGGGGAATTTACAATGAGCAGTTCTTC.